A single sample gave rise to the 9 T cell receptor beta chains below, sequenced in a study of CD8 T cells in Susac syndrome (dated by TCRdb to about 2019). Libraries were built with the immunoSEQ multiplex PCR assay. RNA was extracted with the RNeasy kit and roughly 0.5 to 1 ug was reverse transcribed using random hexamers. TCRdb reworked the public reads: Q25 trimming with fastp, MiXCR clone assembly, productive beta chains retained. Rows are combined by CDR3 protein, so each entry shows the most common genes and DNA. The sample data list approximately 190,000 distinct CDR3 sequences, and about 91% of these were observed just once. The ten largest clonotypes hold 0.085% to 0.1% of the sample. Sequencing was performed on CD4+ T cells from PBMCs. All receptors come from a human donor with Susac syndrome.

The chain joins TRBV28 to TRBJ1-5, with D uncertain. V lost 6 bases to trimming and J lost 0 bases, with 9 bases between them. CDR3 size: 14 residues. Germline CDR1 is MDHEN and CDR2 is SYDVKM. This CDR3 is CASRARHSNQPQHF. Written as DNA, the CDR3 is TGTGCCAGCAGAGCCAGACATAGCAATCAGCCCCAGCATTTT.

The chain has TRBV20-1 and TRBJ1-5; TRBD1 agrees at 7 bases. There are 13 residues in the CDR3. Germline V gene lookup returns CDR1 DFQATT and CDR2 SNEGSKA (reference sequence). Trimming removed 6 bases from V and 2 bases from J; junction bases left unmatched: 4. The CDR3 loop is CSATGTGNQPQHF. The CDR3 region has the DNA TGCAGTGCCACAGGGACAGGCAATCAGCCCCAGCATTTT.

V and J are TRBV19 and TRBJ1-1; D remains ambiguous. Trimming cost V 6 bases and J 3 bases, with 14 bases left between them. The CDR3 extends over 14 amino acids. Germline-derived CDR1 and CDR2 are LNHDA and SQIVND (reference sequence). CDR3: CASRRSESYTEAFF. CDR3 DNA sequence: TGTGCCAGTAGGAGGTCCGAGAGCTACACTGAAGCTTTCTTT.

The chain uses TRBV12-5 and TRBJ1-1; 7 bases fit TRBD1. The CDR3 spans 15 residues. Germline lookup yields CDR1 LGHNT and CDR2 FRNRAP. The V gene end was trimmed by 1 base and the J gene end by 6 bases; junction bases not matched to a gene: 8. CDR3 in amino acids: CASGLDPQGTSEAFF. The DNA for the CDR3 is TGTGCTAGTGGTTTGGACCCACAGGGGACCTCTGAAGCTTTCTTT.

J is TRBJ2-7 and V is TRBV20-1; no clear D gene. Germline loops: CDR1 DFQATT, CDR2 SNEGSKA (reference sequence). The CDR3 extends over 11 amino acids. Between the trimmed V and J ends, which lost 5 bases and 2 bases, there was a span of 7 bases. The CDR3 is CSAGAAYEQYF. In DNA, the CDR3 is TGCAGTGCTGGAGCAGCCTACGAGCAGTACTTC.

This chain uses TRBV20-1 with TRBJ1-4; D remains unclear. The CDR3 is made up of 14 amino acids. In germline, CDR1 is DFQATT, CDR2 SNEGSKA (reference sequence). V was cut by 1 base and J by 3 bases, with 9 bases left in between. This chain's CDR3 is CSARGGRPNEKLFF. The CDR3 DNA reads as TGCAGTGCTAGAGGTGGCAGACCTAATGAAAAACTGTTTTTT.

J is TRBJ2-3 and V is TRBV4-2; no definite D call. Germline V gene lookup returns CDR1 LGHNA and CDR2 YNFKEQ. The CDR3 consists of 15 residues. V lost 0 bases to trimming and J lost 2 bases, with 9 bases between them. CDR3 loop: CASSQDGTTTDTQYF. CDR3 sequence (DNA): TGTGCCAGCAGCCAAGACGGCACAACCACAGATACGCAGTATTTT.

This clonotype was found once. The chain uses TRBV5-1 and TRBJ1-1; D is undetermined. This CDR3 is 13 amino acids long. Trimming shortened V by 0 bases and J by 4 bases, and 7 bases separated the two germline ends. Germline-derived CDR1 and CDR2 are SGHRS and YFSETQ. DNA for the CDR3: TGCGCCAGCAGCTTGGAGCGTGCCACTGAAGCTTTCTTT. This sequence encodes CASSLERATEAFF. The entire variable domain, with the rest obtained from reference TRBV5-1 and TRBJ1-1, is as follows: KAGVTQTPRYLIKTRGQQVTLSCSPISGHRSVSWYQQTPGQGLQFLFEYFSETQRNKGNFPGRFSGRQFSNSRSEMNVSTLELGDSALYLCASSLERATEAFFGQGTRLTVV.

This chain's CDR3 is CASSPGTGGNTEAFF. In DNA form, the CDR3 reads TGTGCCAGCAGCCCCGGGACAGGGGGGAACACTGAAGCTTTCTTT. J is TRBJ1-1 and V is TRBV3-1, with TRBD1 matching over 11 bases. Germline values: CDR1 LGHDT, CDR2 YNNKEL (reference sequence). The V segment lost 4 bases and the J segment 1 base; nucleotides outside the gene matches: 2. This CDR3 is 15 amino acids long.